A single sample gave rise to the 3 T cell receptor beta chains below, sequenced in a study of T cell responses to AZD1222 COVID-19 vaccine. Assay used: immunoSEQ multiplex PCR; TCRdb lists only in-frame clones, some missing. The sample lists around 100,000 clones; 85% were seen once. Here the sequenced sample was peripheral blood, taken 28 days after the second AZD1222 dose. The receptors shown here come from an adult who received the AZD1222 COVID-19 vaccine.

This clone showed up just once. The chain has TRBV2 and TRBJ2-7, with 16 nucleotides matching TRBD2. There are 18 residues in the CDR3. The V gene's germline CDR1 is SNHLY and CDR2 FYNNEI. Trimming cost V 10 bases and J 2 bases; bases outside gene matches: 14. The CDR3, as DNA: TGTGCCAATGCCGGTCCGGGACTAGCGGGGGGGCAGACCTACGAGCAGTACTTC. It encodes CANAGPGLAGGQTYEQYF.

The chain employs TRBV7-2 and TRBJ1-1, with D possibly TRBD1 on 5 matching bases. CDR3 length: 15 residues. Germline V CDR1 and CDR2: SGHTA, FQGNSA. Trimming left V 6 bases short and J 1 base short, with 15 bases between. CDR3 DNA sequence: TGTGCCAGCAGGTACCCGGGACGGACGAACACTGAAGCTTTCTTT. Its translation is CASRYPGRTNTEAFF.

The J gene is TRBJ1-2, the V gene TRBV19, with unresolved D. The CDR3 has 11 amino acids. Germline CDR1 LNHDA, CDR2 SQIVND (reference sequence). Deletions cut 6 bases from V and 8 bases from J, with 10 bases between. The CDR3 nucleotides are TGTGCCAGTAGGTCCTTTGGGGGCTACACCTTC. Protein product: CASRSFGGYTF.